These 7 T cell receptor beta chains share one sample of origin, sequenced in a study of blood T cell repertoires in COVID-19 (dated by TCRdb to about 2020). Library preparation used the immunoSEQ multiplex PCR assay. Held by TCRdb, this immuneACCESS table contains in-frame sequences only and omits some clones. Under half of the omission traces to an unresolved V gene where checked; the cause of the rest is unknown. The sample contains over 200,000 clones, approximately 90% of them found a single time. Of the sample, less than 3% is held by the ten largest clones. Sequencing was done on a sample of peripheral blood. These receptors all stem from a man aged 30 to 45 with COVID-19, enrolled during active disease.

In DNA, the CDR3 is TGCGCCGAGGGAGGGGAGTGGGAAAAACTGTTTTTT. Translated: CAEGGEWEKLFF. The chain couples TRBV10-2 to TRBJ1-4; D might be TRBD1 (5 bases). The CDR3 is made up of 12 amino acids. V was shortened by 11 bases and J by 8 bases, with 15 bases between the two germline ends. Germline CDR1 reads WSHSY; CDR2 reads SAAADI.

V is TRBV18 and J is TRBJ1-6, with D unresolved. Per germline, CDR1 KGHSH and CDR2 LQKENI. Trimming removed 3 bases at V and 4 bases at J, with 10 bases between. The CDR3 length is 15 residues. CDR3 residues: CASSPPRVYNSPLHF. In DNA form, the CDR3 reads TGTGCCAGCTCACCCCCCCGTGTTTATAATTCACCCCTCCACTTT.

This chain uses TRBV7-3 with TRBJ2-4, with 15 bases identical to TRBD2. The germline gives CDR1 SGHTA, CDR2 FQGTGA. The CDR3 spans 17 residues. V dropped 0 bases and J dropped 4; count of bases not matched to a gene: 1. The CDR3, as DNA: TGTGCCAGCAGCTTAACGGGACTAGCGGGAGGAAAAAACATTCAGTACTTC. It is translated as CASSLTGLAGGKNIQYF.

The chain employs TRBV27 and TRBJ1-1; D perhaps matches TRBD1 (6 bases). Per the germline V gene, CDR1 is MNHEY and CDR2 is SMNVEV (reference sequence). The V gene lost 3 bases and the J gene lost 1 base, with 9 bases spanning the gap. The CDR3 loop spans 14 amino acids. This chain's CDR3 is CASSFGRGNTEAFF. The CDR3 DNA reads TGTGCCAGCAGTTTCGGCAGGGGGAACACTGAAGCTTTCTTT.

On this clone: One junction end does not reproduce the germline sequence, and a read error may be involved. This chain links TRBV7-9 with TRBJ2-2; 10 nucleotides agree with TRBD1. CDR1 SEHNR and CDR2 FQNEAQ come from the germline V gene (reference sequence). The CDR3 has 12 amino acids. CDR3 sequence: CASSPRGQGKIF. CDR3 nucleotides: TGTGCCAGCAGCCCAAGGGGACAGGGGAAGATTTTT.

The chain employs TRBV4-1 and TRBJ1-2; 8 bases are a match to TRBD1. The CDR3 loop spans 14 amino acids. The germline V gene has CDR1 MGHRA and CDR2 YSYEKL. The trim removed 0 bases at V and 7 bases at J, leaving 4 bases unmatched. Here the CDR3 DNA reads TGCGCCAGCAGCCAAGAGGTCAGGGGGCTTGGCTACACCTTC. It is translated as CASSQEVRGLGYTF.

The rearrangement links TRBV19 to TRBJ1-3, with 8 bases that match TRBD1. The CDR3 is 18 amino acids. V dropped 2 bases and J dropped 4; count of bases not matched to a gene: 13. The V gene's germline CDR1 is LNHDA and CDR2 SQIVND (reference sequence). The CDR3 reads CASSIRTGTGVRGNTIYF. CDR3 nucleotide sequence: TGTGCCAGTAGTATAAGGACAGGGACGGGCGTCAGAGGAAACACCATATATTTT.